This TCR beta chain comes out of a study of regulatory T cells in long-lasting Graves disease. Whole-study results and caveats: Exclusively peripheral blood, rather than thyroid tissue, was studied.

Documented time point: newly diagnosed GD, antithyroid drugs for less than 3 months. Following extraction of RNA from PBMCs, that RNA was used to make the TCR library. EDTA tubes received approximately 9 milliliters of collected peripheral blood. In building TCR beta libraries, iRepertoire HTBI primers were used together with Arm-PCR of CDR3 regions. TCRdb re-called the multiplex PCR reads with MiXCR, one entry per CDR3 protein. The sample records 450,000 to 700,000 distinct CDR3 sequences, approximately 15% being singletons. V lost 4 bases, J lost 7 bases, and 5 bases stayed unmatched. The CDR3 length is 16 residues. CDR1 and CDR2 from the germline V gene are LGHDT and YNNKEL (reference sequence). As to this clonotype: Antigen unknown.

Separately, the same data were catalogued under a study of T cells in Graves' hyperthyroidism and ophthalmopathy.

The TCR was taken from a man aged 25-40 years with Graves disease. The input for sequencing was peripheral blood mononuclear cells (PBMCs), taken at new diagnosis, from a patient treated with antithyroid drugs. The chain recombines TRBV3-1 with TRBJ2-1; 15 bases align to TRBD2. CDR3: CASSRGTSGRTNEQFF. The CDR3 DNA is TGTGCCAGCAGCCGGGGGACTAGCGGGAGGACGAATGAGCAGTTCTTC.